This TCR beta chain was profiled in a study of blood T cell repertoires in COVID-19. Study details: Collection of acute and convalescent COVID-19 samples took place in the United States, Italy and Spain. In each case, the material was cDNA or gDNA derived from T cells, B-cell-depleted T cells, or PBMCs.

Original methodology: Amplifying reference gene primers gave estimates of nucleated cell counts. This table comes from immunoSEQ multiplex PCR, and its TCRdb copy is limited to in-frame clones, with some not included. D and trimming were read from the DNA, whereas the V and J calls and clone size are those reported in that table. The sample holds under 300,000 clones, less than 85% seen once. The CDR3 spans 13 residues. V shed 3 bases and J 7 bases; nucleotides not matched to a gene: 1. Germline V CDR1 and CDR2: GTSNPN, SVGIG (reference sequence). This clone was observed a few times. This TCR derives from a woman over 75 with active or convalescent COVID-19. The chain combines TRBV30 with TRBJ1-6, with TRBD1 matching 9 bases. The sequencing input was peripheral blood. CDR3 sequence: CAWRTGGNSPLHF. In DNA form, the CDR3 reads TGTGCCTGGAGGACAGGGGGAAATTCACCCCTCCACTTT.